This T cell receptor (beta chain) was recorded in a study of CD8+ T cells in alopecia areata (dated by TCRdb to between 2017 and 2018). A note on the overall study: Treated patients were enrolled in an open-label pilot trial of oral tofacitinib, 5 to 10 mg twice daily, for moderate-to-severe alopecia areata. Patients received tofacitinib for 6 to 18 months and were then followed off drug for 6 months to check for delayed response and recurrence. The study used high-throughput TCRbeta sequencing to examine T cell clonal expansion in alopecia areata, in both the C3H/HeJ mouse model and human patients. Scalp tissue and sorted CD4+ and CD8+ peripheral blood T cells from patchy and totalis/universalis alopecia areata patients and from healthy controls were covered by human TCRbeta sequencing. Biopsies were taken from tofacitinib-treated patients at baseline and again at 4 and 24 weeks into treatment, and several of those patients also had a later scalp biopsy. Clonality in the scalp was compared among normal scalp (n=4), patchy alopecia areata scalp (n=8), and alopecia totalis/universalis scalp (n=8). The RNA source kit depended on sample type: the PAXgene miRNA kit for fixed scalp, the miRNeasy kit for PBMCs, and the RNeasy kit for mouse skin. TCRbeta CDR3 regions were amplified by immunoSEQ multiplex PCR using 35 Vbeta forward and 13 Jbeta reverse primers.

With regard to this clone: This receptor's antigen is unknown. There are no base qualities to consult, and no much larger clone falls within one base.

Points the paper makes about the study in general: Shared TCR sequences between patients were less evident than in mice, which may be partly attributable to HLA diversity in the patient population. Compared with normal scalp, lesional scalp, particularly in alopecia totalis/universalis, had higher clonality and more expanded CD8+ clones, which suggests antigenic drive. Scalp TCR repertoire analysis is complicated because resident alphabeta T cells in normal human skin are also sequenced, whereas mouse skin is dominated by gammadelta T cells.

The method was the immunoSEQ multiplex PCR assay. RNA was extracted from all samples and reverse transcribed into cDNA as template for TCR sequencing. First-strand cDNA was synthesized with SuperScript III using a 2:1 mix of oligo-dT and random hexamers. Amplification bias was assessed with a synthetic immune receptor repertoire, and residual bias was removed computationally. On the authors' methods: After raw reads were preprocessed to remove errors, the CDR3 was defined following IMGT conventions as running from the conserved cysteine to phenylalanine. Clonality was computed as 1 minus the Shannon entropy, with the entropy normalized by log2 of the number of productive unique TCRs. Whether each scalp clone was CD4 or CD8 was inferred by checking scalp TCRbeta sequences against the CD4 and CD8 repertoires from sorted blood. The source is immuneACCESS, and TCRdb retained only in-frame sequences with V and J called. Part of the clones is not carried over; for the studies checked, unresolved V genes explain less than half of this, and the remainder is unexplained. Clonal size and the V and J genes are those of that table, whereas D and trimming came from the DNA. The sample includes 180,000 or so clones, with less than 75% observed a single time. The ten largest make up approximately 10% of the sample.

The V and J ends are trimmed by 5 bases and 7 bases, leaving 11 bases between them. CDR1 and CDR2 (GTSNPN, SVGIG) derive from the germline V gene (reference sequence). The CDR3 holds 11 amino acids from the cysteine to the phenylalanine. The entry retains the CDR3 DNA only, 33 bases that are in frame from base 1. The label giving this sample's time point can be read as: baseline before oral tofacitinib. Lesional scalp punch biopsies and peripheral blood were collected from alopecia areata patients. After PBMCs were isolated by density centrifugation and stained for CD3, CD4 and CD8, a FACSAria was used to sort CD4+ and CD8+ T cells.

Sample: CD8+ T cells sorted from blood, taken at week 0. The chain is assembled from TRBV30 and TRBJ2-5, and perhaps TRBD2 as D gene, on 6 matching bases. This receptor was identified in a human donor with alopecia areata. Here the CDR3 is given as CAWSGGGTQYF. The DNA sequence is TGTGCCTGGTCCGGGGGAGGGACCCAGTACTTC. Beyond the CDR3, the reference TRBV30 and TRBJ2-5 genes provide the residues; the full variable domain reads: SQTIHQWPATLVQPVGSPLSLECTVEGTSNPNLYWYRQAAGRGLQLLFYSVGIGQISSEVPQNLSASRPQDRQFILSSKKLLLSDSGFYLCAWSGGGTQYFGPGTRLLVL.